Given below is one T cell receptor (beta chain) in context. This record comes from a study of blood T cell repertoires in COVID-19. The CDR3 covers 15 residues. Germline trimming cut 1 base from V and 8 bases from J; bases unmatched to any gene: 9. Germline CDR1 and CDR2: SGHNT and YYREEE (reference sequence). TCRdb's table, derived via immunoSEQ multiplex PCR, lists solely in-frame clones and lacks some. Altogether 250,000 to 350,000 clones are present, 80% to 95% being singletons, with the ten largest covering around 6.8%. Sequencing was done on a sample of peripheral blood. V gene TRBV5-4 combines with J gene TRBJ1-1, with 9 bases lining up with TRBD1. The origin of this receptor is a woman between 25 and 40 years old with COVID-19, enrolled during active disease. The CDR3 DNA reads TGTGCCAGCAGCTTGCCCGGGACAGGGAACAAAGAAGCTTTCTTT. This translates into CASSLPGTGNKEAFF. Together with reference TRBV5-4 and TRBJ1-1, the CDR3 gives the full variable domain: ETGVTQSPTHLIKTRGQQVTLRCSSQSGHNTVSWYQQALGQGPQFIFQYYREEENGRGNFPPRFSGLQFPNYSSELNVNALELDDSALYLCASSLPGTGNKEAFFGQGTRLTVV.